The next 5 T cell receptor beta chains were all read from a single sample in a study of blood T cell repertoires in COVID-19. Sequencing was performed with immunoSEQ multiplex PCR; in TCRdb, only in-frame clones are kept and a portion is missing. The table lists under 75,000 clones, around 81% of them singletons, with over 25% in the top ten. Specimen: peripheral blood. The receptors come from a woman older than 75 with active or convalescent COVID-19.

The count of this clone is one. This rearrangement joins TRBV6-5 to TRBJ1-1; 8 nucleotides align to TRBD1. Looked up from germline, CDR1 is MNHEY and CDR2 is SVGAGI. CDR3 length: 16 amino acids. J was trimmed by 1 base and V by 2 bases; bases with no gene match: 6. The CDR3 coding sequence is TGTGCCAGCAGTTACCGCGGACAGGGAAAGAACACTGAAGCTTTCTTT. Amino acid sequence: CASSYRGQGKNTEAFF.

The chain recombines TRBV3-1 (or the pseudogene TRBV3-2) with TRBJ2-7, with D uncertain. There are 11 residues in the CDR3. Trimming removed 3 bases from V and 7 bases from J, with 7 bases in between. Germline loops: CDR1 LGHDT, CDR2 YNNKEL (reference sequence). The CDR3 DNA sequence: TGTGCCAGCAGCCAGGAGTTAGAGCAGTACTTC. Its translation: CASSQELEQYF.

V gene TRBV7-2 combines with J gene TRBJ2-7, with TRBD2 matching over 8 bases. The CDR3 is made up of 15 amino acids. With V trimmed by 4 bases and J by 4 bases, 9 bases remained unmatched. The V gene's germline CDR1 is SGHTA and CDR2 FQGNSA. The CDR3 reads CASSWGVSGDYEQYF. DNA of the CDR3: TGTGCCAGCAGCTGGGGGGTTAGCGGGGATTACGAGCAGTACTTC. Supplemented by reference TRBV7-2 and TRBJ2-7, the full variable domain reads GAGVSQSPSNKVTEKGKDVELRCDPISGHTALYWYRQSLGQGLEFLIYFQGNSAPDKSGLPSDRFSAERTGGSVSTLTIQRTQQEDSAVYLCASSWGVSGDYEQYFGPGTRLTVT.

The genes are TRBV19 and TRBJ1-5, with 7 nucleotides matching TRBD1. Germline loops: CDR1 LNHDA, CDR2 SQIVND (reference sequence). The CDR3 is 15 residues long. The ends lost 7 bases at V and 0 bases at J; junction bases unmatched: 6. For the CDR3, the DNA is TGTGCCAGTAATCCGACAGGGTTTAGCAATCAGCCCCAGCATTTT. This encodes CASNPTGFSNQPQHF.

The rearrangement uses TRBV19 and TRBJ1-1, with TRBD1 matching over 8 bases. CDR3 length equals 15 residues. The V segment lost 5 bases and the J segment 8 bases; nucleotides outside the gene matches: 13. CDR1 is LNHDA and CDR2 is SQIVND in the germline V gene (reference sequence). CDR3 sequence reads: CASSGYGQGTREAFF. The CDR3, as DNA: TGTGCCAGTAGTGGATACGGACAGGGCACGAGAGAAGCTTTCTTT.